This T cell receptor beta chain was observed in a study of blood T cell repertoires in COVID-19. Germline lookup yields CDR1 SGHTA and CDR2 FQGNSA. This CDR3 comprises 13 residues. Trimming pared 6 bases from V and 2 bases from J, leaving 10 bases between. Clones were read by immunoSEQ multiplex PCR, and TCRdb kept only the in-frame ones, dropping some. The sample has 200,000 to 250,000 clones; around 90% are singletons. The study assigned cohorts using participant-reported clinical history. Within the 2 weeks before study entry, each person in the exposed group met a COVID-19 case. What was sequenced was PBMCs or T cells enriched from blood (not recorded which). The sequence was collected from a man aged 30 to 45 who had been exposed to COVID-19. The chain employs TRBV7-2 and TRBJ1-1; tentatively, D is TRBD1 (6 bases). Here the CDR3 DNA reads TGTGCCAGCAGATACAGGGATAACACTGAAGCTTTCTTT. Translating it yields CASRYRDNTEAFF.